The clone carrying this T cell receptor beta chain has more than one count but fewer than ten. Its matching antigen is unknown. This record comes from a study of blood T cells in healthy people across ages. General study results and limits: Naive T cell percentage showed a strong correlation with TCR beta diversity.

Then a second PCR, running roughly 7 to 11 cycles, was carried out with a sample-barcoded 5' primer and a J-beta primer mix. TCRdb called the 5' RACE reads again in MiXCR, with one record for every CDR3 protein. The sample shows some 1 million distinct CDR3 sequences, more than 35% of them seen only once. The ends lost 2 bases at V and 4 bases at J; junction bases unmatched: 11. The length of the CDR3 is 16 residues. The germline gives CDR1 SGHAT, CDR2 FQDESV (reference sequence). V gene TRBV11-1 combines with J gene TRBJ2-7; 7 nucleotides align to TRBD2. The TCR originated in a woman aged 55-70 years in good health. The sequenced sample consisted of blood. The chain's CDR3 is CASSLPSGVNPYEQYF. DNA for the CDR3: TGTGCCAGCAGCTTACCGAGCGGGGTGAACCCGTACGAGCAGTACTTC.